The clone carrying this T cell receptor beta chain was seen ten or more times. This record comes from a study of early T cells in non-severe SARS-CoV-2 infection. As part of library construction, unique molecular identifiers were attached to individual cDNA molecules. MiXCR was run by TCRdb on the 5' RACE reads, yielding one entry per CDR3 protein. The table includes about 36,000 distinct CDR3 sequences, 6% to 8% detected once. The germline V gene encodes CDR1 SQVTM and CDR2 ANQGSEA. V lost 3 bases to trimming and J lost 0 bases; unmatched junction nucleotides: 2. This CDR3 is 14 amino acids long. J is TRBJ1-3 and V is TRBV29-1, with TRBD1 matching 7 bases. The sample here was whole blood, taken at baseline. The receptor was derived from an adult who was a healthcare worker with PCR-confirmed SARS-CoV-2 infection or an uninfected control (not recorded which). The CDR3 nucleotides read TGCAGCGTTGAGGGGACAGCCTCTGGAAACACCATATATTTT. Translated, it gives CSVEGTASGNTIYF.